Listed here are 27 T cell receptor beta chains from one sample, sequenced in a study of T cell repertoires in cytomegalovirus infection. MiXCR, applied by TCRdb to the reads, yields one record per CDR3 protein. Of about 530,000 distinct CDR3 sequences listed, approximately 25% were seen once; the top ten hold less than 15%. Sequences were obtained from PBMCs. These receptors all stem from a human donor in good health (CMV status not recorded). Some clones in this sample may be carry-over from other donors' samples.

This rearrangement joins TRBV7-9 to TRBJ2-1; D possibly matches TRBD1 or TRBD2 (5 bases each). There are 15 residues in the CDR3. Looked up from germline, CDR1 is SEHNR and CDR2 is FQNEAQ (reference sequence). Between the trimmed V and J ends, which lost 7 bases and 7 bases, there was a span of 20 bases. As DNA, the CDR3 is TGTGCCAGCACCCTTCAAGTCCCCGAGGGGAATGAGCAGTTCTTC. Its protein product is CASTLQVPEGNEQFF. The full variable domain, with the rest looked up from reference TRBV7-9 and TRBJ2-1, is DTGVSQNPRHKITKRGQNVTFRCDPISEHNRLYWYRQTLGQGPEFLTYFQNEAQLEKSRLLSDRFSAERPKGSFSTLEIQRTEQGDSAMYLCASTLQVPEGNEQFFGPGTRLTVL.

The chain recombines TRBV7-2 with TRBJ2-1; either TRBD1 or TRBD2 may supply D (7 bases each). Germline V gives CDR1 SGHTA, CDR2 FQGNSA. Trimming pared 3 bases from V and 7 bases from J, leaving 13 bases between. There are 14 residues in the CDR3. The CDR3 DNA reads TGTGCCAGCAGCTTGCAGGGGGGGAGGAATGAGCAGTTCTTC. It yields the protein CASSLQGGRNEQFF.

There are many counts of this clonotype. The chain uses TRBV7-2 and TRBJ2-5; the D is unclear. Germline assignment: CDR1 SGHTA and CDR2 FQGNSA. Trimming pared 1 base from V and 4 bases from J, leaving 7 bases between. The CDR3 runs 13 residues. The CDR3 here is CASSLESGETQYF. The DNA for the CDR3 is TGTGCCAGCAGCTTAGAATCGGGAGAGACCCAGTACTTC.

The DNA for the CDR3 is TGTGCCAGCAAAGATCGGGGCAATCAGCCCCAGCATTTT. Its translation is CASKDRGNQPQHF. This chain links TRBV6-5 with TRBJ1-5; D gene uncertain. Germline V gene data show CDR1 as MNHEY and CDR2 as SVGAGI. The CDR3 is 13 amino acids. V lost 7 bases, J lost 2 bases, and 9 bases lay in between.

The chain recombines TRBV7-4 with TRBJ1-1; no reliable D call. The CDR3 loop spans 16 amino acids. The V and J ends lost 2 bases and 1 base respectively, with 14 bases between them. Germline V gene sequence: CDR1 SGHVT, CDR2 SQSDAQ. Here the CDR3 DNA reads TGTGCCAGCAGCTTACGAGGAGGTTTAGGGAACACTGAAGCTTTCTTT. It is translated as CASSLRGGLGNTEAFF.

Here the CDR3 DNA reads TGCAGCGTTGACTCGGGACTCTCCTACAATGAGCAGTTCTTC. Protein: CSVDSGLSYNEQFF. The V and J genes are TRBV29-1 and TRBJ2-1; D is possibly TRBD2 (6 bases). Germline values: CDR1 SQVTM, CDR2 ANQGSEA. CDR3 length: 14 amino acids. V was clipped by 3 bases and J by 0 bases, with 9 bases between them.

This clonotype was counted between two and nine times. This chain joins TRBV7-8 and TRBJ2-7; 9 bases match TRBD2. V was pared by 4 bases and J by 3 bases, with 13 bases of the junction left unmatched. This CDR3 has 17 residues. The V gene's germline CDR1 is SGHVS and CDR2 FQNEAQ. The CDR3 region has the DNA TGTGCCAGCAGCTCCCGACCTTCGGTAGCGGGAGTCTACGAGCAGTACTTC. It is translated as CASSSRPSVAGVYEQYF.

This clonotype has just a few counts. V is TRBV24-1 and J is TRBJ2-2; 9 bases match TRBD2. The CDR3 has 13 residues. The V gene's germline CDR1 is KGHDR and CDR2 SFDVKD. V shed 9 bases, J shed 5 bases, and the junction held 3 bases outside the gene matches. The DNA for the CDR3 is TGTGCCACCGGGACTAGCCGGACCGGGGAGCTGTTTTTT. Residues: CATGTSRTGELFF.

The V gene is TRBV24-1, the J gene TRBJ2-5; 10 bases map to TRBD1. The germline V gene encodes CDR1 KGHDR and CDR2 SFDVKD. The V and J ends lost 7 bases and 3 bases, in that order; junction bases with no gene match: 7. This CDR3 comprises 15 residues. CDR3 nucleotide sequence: TGTGCCACCAGCCGAACGGGACAGGGGAAAGAGACCCAGTACTTC. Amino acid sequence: CATSRTGQGKETQYF.

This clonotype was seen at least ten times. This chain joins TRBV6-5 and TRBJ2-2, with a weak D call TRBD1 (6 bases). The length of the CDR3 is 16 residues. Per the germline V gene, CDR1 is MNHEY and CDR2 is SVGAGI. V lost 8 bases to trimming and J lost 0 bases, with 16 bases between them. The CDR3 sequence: CASGYYGGTNTGELFF. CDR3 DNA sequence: TGTGCCAGCGGGTATTATGGGGGCACGAACACCGGGGAGCTGTTTTTT.

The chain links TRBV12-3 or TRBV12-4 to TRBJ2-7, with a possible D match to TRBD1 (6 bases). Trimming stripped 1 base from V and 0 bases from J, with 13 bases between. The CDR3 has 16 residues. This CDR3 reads CASSLGAGVNSYEQYF. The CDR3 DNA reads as TGTGCCAGCAGTTTAGGGGCAGGGGTGAACTCCTACGAGCAGTACTTC.

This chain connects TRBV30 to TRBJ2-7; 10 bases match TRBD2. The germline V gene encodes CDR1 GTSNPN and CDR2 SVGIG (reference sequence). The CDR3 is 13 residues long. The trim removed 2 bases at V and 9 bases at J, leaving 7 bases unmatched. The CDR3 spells CAWSQASGSRQYV. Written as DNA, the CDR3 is TGTGCCTGGAGTCAGGCTAGCGGGAGTAGGCAGTACGTC.

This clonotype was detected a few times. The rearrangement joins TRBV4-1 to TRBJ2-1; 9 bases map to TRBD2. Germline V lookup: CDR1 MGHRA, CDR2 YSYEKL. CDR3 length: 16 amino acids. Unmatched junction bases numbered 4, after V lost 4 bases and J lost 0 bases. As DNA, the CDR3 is TGCGCCAGCAGCCGGCTAGCGGGATCCTCCTACAATGAGCAGTTCTTC. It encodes CASSRLAGSSYNEQFF.

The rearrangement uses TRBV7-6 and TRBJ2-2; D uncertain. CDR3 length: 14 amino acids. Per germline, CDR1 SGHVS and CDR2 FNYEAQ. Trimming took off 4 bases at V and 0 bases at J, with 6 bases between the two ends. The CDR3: CASSSFTNTGELFF. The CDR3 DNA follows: TGTGCCAGCAGCTCCTTTACGAACACCGGGGAGCTGTTTTTT.

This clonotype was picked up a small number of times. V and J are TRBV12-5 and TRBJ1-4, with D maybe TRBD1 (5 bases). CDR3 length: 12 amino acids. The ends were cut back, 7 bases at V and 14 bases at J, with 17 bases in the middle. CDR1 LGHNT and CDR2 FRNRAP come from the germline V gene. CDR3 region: CASALPRGSLFF. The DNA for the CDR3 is TGTGCTAGTGCCCTTCCGCGGGGGTCCCTGTTTTTT.

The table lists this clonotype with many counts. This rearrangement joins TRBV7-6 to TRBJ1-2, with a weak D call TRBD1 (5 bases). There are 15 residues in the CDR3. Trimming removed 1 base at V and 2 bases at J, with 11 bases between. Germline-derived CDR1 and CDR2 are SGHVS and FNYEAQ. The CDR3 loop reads CASSLGDEPNYGYTF. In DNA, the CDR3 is TGTGCCAGCAGCTTAGGGGACGAACCAAACTATGGCTACACCTTC.

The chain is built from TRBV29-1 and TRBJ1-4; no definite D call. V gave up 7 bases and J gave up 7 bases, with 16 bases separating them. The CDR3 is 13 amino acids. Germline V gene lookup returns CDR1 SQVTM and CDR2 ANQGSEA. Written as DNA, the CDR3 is TGCAGCGCGAAGGGAGCTCTGAGTGAAAAACTGTTTTTT. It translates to CSAKGALSEKLFF. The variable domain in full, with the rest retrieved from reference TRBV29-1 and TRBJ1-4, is SAVISQKPSRDICQRGTSLTIQCQVDSQVTMMFWYRQQPGQSLTLIATANQGSEATYESGFVIDKFPISRPNLTFSTLTVSNMSPEDSSIYLCSAKGALSEKLFFGSGTQLSVL.

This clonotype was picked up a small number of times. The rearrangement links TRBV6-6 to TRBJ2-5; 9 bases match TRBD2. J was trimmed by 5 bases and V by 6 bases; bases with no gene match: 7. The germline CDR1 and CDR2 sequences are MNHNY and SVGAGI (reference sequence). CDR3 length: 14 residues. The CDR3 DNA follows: TGTGCCAGCAGCCTAATAGCGGGAGACGAGACCCAGTACTTC. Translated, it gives CASSLIAGDETQYF.

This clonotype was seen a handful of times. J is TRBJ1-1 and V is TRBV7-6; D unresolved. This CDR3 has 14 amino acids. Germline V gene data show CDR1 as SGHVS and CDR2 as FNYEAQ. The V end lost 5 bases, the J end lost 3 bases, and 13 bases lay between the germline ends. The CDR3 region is CASSDWPGDTEAFF. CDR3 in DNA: TGTGCCAGCAGCGACTGGCCCGGAGACACTGAAGCTTTCTTT.

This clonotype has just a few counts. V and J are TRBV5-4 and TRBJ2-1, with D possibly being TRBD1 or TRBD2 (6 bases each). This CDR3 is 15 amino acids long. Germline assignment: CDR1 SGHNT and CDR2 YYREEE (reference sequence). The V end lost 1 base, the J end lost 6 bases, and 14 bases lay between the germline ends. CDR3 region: CASSLPGALVNEQFF. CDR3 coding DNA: TGTGCCAGCAGCTTGCCGGGGGCATTGGTCAATGAGCAGTTCTTC. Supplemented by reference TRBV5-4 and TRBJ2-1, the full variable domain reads ETGVTQSPTHLIKTRGQQVTLRCSSQSGHNTVSWYQQALGQGPQFIFQYYREEENGRGNFPPRFSGLQFPNYSSELNVNALELDDSALYLCASSLPGALVNEQFFGPGTRLTVL.

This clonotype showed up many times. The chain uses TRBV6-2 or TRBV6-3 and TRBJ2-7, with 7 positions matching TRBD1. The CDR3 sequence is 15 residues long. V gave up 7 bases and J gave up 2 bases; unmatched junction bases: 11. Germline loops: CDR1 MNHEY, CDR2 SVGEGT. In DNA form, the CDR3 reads TGTGCCAGCACCAAGGGAAGACAGGGTACCTACGAGCAGTACGTC. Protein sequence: CASTKGRQGTYEQYV.

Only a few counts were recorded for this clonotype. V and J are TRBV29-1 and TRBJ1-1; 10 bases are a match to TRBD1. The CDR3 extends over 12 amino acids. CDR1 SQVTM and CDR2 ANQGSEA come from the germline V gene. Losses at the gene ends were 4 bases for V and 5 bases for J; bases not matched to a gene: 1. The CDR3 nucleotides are TGCAGCGTTGTGGGACAGGGGACTGAAGCTTTCTTT. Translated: CSVVGQGTEAFF. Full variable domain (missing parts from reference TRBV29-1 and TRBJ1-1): SAVISQKPSRDICQRGTSLTIQCQVDSQVTMMFWYRQQPGQSLTLIATANQGSEATYESGFVIDKFPISRPNLTFSTLTVSNMSPEDSSIYLCSVVGQGTEAFFGQGTRLTVV.

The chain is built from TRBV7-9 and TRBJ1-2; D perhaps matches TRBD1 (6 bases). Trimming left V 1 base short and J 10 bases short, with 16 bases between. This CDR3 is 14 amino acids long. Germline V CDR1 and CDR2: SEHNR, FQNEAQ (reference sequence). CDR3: CASSLGLGGLDYTF. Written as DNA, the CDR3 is TGTGCCAGCAGCTTAGGCCTCGGGGGGCTGGACTACACCTTC.

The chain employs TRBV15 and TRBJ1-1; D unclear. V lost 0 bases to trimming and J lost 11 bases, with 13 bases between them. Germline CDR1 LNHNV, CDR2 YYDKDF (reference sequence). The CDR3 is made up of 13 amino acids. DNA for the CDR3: TGTGCCACCAGCAGAGATCGGGCCTACCGGGCTTTCTTT. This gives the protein CATSRDRAYRAFF.

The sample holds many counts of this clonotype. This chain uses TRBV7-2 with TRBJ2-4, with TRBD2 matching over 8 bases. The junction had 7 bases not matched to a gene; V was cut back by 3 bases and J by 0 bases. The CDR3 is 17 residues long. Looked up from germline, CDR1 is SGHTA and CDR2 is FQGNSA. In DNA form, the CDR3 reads TGTGCCAGCAGCTTGAGGGGACTAGTCGTAGCCAAAAACATTCAGTACTTC. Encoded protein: CASSLRGLVVAKNIQYF. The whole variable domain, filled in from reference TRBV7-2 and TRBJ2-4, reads GAGVSQSPSNKVTEKGKDVELRCDPISGHTALYWYRQSLGQGLEFLIYFQGNSAPDKSGLPSDRFSAERTGGSVSTLTIQRTQQEDSAVYLCASSLRGLVVAKNIQYFGAGTRLSVL.

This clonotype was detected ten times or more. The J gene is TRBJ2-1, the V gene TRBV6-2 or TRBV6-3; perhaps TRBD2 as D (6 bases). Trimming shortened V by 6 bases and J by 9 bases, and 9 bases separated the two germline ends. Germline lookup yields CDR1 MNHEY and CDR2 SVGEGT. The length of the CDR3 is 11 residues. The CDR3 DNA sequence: TGTGCCAGCAGCTCGGGACTTGAGCAGTTCTTC. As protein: CASSSGLEQFF.

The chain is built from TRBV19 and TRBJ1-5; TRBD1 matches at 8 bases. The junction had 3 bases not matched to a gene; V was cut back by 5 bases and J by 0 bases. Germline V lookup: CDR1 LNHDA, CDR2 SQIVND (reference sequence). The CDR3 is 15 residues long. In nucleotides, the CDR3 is TGTGCCAGTAGTGCGGACAGGGTTAGCAATCAGCCCCAGCATTTT. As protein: CASSADRVSNQPQHF.